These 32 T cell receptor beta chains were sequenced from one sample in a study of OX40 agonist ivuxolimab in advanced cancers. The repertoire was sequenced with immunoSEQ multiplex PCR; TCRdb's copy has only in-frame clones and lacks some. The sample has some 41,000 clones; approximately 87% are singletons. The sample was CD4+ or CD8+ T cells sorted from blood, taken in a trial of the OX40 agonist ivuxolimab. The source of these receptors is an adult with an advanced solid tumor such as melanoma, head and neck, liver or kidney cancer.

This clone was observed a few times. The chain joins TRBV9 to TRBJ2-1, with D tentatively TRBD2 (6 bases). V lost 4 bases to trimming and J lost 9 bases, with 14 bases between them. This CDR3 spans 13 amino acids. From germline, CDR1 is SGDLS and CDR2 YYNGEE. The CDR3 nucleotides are TGTGCCAGCAGCTCCTCGATAGCGGCTGAGCAGTTCTTC. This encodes CASSSSIAAEQFF.

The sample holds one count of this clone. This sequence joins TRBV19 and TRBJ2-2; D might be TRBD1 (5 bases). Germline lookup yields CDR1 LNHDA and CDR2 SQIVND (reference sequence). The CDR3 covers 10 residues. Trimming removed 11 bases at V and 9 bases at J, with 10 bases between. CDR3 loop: CAVRARELFF. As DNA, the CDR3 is TGTGCCGTCAGGGCGAGGGAGCTGTTTTTT.

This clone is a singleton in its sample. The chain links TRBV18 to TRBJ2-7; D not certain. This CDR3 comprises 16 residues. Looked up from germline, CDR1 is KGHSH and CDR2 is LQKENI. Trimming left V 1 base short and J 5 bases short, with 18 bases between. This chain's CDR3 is CASSPQPGSGMNEQYF. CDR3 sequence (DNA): TGTGCCAGCTCACCACAGCCAGGATCTGGGATGAACGAGCAGTACTTC.

DNA of the CDR3: TGTGCCAGCCAGACCTGGCAAGAGACCCAGTACTTC. Translating it yields CASQTWQETQYF. The V and J genes are TRBV28 and TRBJ2-5; no clear D gene. Trimming removed 8 bases from V and 2 bases from J, with 9 bases in between. CDR3 size: 12 residues. The germline CDR1 and CDR2 sequences are MDHEN and SYDVKM.

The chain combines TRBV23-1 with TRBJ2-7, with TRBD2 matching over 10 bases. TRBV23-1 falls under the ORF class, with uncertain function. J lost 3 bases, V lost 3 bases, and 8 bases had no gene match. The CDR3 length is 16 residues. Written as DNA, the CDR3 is TGCGCCAGCAGTCAGGCTAGCGGGAGCTCGAACTACGAGCAGTACTTC. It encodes CASSQASGSSNYEQYF.

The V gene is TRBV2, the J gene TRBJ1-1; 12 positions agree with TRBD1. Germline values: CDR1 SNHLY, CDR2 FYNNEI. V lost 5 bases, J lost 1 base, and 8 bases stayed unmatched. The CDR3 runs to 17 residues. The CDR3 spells CASSFPGQGAGNTEAFF. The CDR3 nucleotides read TGTGCCAGCAGTTTCCCGGGACAGGGGGCGGGGAACACTGAAGCTTTCTTT.

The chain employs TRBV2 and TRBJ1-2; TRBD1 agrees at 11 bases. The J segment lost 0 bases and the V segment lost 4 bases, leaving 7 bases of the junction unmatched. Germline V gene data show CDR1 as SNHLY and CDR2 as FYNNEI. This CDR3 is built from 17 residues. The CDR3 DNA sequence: TGTGCCAGCAGTGTGGACAGGGGGCCTACTACTAACTATGGCTACACCTTC. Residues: CASSVDRGPTTNYGYTF.

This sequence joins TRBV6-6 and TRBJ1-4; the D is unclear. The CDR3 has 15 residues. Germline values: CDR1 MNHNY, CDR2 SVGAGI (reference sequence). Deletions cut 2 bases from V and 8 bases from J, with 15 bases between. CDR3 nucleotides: TGTGCCAGCAGTTACAGTGGAGGAAGGTGGGAAAAACTGTTTTTT. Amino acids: CASSYSGGRWEKLFF.

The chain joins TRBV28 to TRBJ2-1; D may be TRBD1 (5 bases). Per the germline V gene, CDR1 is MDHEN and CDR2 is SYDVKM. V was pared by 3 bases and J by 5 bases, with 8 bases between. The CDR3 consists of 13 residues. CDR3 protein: CASSLTENNEQFF. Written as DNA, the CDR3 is TGTGCCAGCAGTTTGACAGAGAACAATGAGCAGTTCTTC.

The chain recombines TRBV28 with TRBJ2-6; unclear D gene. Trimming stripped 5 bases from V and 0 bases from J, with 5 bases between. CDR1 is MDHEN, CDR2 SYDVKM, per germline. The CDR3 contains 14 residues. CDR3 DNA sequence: TGTGCCAGCAGTGACAACTCTGGGGCCAACGTCCTGACTTTC. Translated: CASSDNSGANVLTF.

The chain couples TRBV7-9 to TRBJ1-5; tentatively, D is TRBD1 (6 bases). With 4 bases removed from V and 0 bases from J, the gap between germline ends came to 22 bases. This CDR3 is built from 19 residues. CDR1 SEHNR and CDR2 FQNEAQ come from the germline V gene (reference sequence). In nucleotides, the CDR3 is TGTGCCAGCAGCTCCTATTGGGGGGGGGCGCCCGATAGCAATCAGCCCCAGCATTTT. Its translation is CASSSYWGGAPDSNQPQHF.

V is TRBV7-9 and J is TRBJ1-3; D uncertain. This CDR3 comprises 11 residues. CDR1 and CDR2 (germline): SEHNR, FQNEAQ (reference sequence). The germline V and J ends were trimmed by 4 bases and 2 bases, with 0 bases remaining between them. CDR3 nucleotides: TGTGCCAGCAGCTCTGGAAACACCATATATTTT. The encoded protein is CASSSGNTIYF.

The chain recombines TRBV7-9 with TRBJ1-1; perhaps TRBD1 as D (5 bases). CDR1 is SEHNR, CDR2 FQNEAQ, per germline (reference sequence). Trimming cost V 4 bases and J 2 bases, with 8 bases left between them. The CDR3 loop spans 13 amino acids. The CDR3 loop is CASSSQVNTEAFF. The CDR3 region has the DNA TGTGCCAGCAGCTCACAGGTTAACACTGAAGCTTTCTTT.

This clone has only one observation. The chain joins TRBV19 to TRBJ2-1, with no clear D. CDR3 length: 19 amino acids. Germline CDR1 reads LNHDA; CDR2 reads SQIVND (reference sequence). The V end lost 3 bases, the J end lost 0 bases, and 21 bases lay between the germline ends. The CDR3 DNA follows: TGTGCCAGTAGTATTCGGCTCGGCCGCAGGTTTAGCTCCTACAATGAGCAGTTCTTC. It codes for CASSIRLGRRFSSYNEQFF.

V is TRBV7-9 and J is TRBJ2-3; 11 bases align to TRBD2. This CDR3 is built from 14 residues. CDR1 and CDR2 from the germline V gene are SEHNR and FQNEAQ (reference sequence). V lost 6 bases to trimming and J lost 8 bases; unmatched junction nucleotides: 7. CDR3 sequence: CASSRGTSGTTQYF. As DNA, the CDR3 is TGTGCCAGCAGTCGCGGGACTAGCGGAACTACGCAGTATTTT.

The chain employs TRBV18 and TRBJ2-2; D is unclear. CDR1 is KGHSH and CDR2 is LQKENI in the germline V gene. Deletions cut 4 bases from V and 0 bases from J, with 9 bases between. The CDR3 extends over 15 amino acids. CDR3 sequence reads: CASSLLGSNTGELFF. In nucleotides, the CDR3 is TGTGCCAGCTCACTGCTCGGATCGAACACCGGGGAGCTGTTTTTT.

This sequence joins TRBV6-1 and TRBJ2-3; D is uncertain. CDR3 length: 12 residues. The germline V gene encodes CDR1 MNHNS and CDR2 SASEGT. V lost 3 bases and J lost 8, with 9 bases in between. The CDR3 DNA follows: TGTGCCAGCAGTGACCTCCCCCTTACGCAGTATTTT. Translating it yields CASSDLPLTQYF.

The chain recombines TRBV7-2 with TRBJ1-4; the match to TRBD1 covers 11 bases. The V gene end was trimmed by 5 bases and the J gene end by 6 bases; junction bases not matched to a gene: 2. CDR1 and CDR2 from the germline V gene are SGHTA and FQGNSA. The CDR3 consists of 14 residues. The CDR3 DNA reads TGTGCCAGCAGCGGGGACAGGGGGGATGAAAAACTGTTTTTT. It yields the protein CASSGDRGDEKLFF.

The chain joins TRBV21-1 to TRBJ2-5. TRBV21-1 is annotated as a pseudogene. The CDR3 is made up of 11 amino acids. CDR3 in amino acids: CASSGQETQYF. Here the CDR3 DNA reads TGTGCCAGCAGCGGCCAAGAGACCCAGTACTTC.

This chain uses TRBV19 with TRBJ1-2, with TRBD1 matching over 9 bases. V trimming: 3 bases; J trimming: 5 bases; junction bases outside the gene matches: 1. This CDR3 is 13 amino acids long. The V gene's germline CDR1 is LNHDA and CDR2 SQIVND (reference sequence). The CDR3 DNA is TGTGCCAGTAGTATCGGGACAGGGTATGGCTACACCTTC. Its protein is CASSIGTGYGYTF. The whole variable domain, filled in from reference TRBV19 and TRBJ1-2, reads DGGITQSPKYLFRKEGQNVTLSCEQNLNHDAMYWYRQDPGQGLRLIYYSQIVNDFQKGDIAEGYSVSREKKESFPLTVTSAQKNPTAFYLCASSIGTGYGYTFGSGTRLTVV.

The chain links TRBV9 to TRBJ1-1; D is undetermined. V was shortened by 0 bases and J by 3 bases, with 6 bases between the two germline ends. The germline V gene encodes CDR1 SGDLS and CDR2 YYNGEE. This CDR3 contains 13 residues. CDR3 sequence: CASSVVGDTEAFF. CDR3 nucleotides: TGTGCCAGCAGCGTAGTCGGGGACACTGAAGCTTTCTTT.

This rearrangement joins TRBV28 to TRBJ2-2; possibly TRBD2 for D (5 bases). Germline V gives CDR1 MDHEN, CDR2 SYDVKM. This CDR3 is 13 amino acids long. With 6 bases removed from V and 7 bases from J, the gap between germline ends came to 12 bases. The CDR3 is CASSLTMRGELFF. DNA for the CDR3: TGTGCCAGCAGCTTGACTATGCGCGGGGAGCTGTTTTTT.

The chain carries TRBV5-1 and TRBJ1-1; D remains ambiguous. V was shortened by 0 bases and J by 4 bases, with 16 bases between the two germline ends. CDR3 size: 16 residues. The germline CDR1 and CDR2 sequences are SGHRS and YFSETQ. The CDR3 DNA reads TGCGCCAGCAGCTTGGCAACTGGTGTTGTGGGCACTGAAGCTTTCTTT. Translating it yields CASSLATGVVGTEAFF.

CDR3 in amino acids: CASSLLAGRNEQFF. The CDR3 DNA reads as TGTGCCAGCAGCTTATTAGCGGGAAGGAATGAGCAGTTCTTC. V usage is TRBV7-9 and J usage is TRBJ2-1; 8 bases match TRBD2. Germline values: CDR1 SEHNR, CDR2 FQNEAQ (reference sequence). V shed 2 bases and J 7 bases; nucleotides not matched to a gene: 4. The CDR3 has 14 residues.

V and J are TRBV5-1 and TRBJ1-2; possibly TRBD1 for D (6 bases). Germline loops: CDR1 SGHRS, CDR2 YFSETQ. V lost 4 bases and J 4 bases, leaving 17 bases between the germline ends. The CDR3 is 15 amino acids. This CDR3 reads CASSLTGGGGYGYTF. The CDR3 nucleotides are TGCGCCAGCAGCCTGACGGGGGGCGGGGGCTATGGCTACACCTTC.

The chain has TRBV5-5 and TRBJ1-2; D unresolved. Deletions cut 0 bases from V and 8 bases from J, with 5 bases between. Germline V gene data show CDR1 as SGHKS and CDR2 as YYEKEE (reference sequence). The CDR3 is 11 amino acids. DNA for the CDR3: TGTGCCAGCAGCTTGGAGGCGGGCTACACCTTC. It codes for CASSLEAGYTF.

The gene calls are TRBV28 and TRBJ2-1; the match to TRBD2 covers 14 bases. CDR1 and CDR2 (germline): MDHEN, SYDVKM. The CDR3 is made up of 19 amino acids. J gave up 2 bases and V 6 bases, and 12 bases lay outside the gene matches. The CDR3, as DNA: TGTGCCAGCAGATCGACAGCGGGACTAGCGGGAGTCACCTACAATGAGCAGTTCTTC. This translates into CASRSTAGLAGVTYNEQFF.

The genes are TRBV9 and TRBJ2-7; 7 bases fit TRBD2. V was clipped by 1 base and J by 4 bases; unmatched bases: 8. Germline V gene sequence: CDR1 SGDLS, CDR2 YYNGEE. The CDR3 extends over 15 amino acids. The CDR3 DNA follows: TGTGCCAGCAGCGTATCAGCGGGAAGAGGGTACGAGCAGTACTTC. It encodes CASSVSAGRGYEQYF.

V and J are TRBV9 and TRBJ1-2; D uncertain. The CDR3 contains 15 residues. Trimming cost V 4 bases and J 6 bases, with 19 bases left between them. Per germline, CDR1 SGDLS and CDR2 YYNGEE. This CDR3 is CASSPALGRWDGYTF. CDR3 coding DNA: TGTGCCAGCAGCCCAGCCCTAGGGAGGTGGGATGGCTACACCTTC.

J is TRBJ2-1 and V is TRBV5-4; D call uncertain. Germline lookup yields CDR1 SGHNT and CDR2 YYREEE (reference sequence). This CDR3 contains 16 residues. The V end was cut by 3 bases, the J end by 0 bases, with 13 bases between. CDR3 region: CASSSKVDSSYNEQFF. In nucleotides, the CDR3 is TGTGCCAGCAGCTCCAAGGTGGATAGCTCCTACAATGAGCAGTTCTTC.

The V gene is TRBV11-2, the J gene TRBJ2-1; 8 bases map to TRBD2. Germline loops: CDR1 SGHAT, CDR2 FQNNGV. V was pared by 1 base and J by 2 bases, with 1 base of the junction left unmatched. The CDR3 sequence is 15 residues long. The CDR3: CASSLVAGPYNEQFF. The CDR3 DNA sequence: TGTGCCAGCAGCTTAGTAGCGGGGCCCTACAATGAGCAGTTCTTC.

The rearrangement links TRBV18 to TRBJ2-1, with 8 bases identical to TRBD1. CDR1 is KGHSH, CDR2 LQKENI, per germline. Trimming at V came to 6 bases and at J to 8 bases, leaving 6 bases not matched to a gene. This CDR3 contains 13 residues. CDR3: CASSPPTGDEQFF. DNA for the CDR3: TGTGCCAGCTCGCCCCCGACAGGGGATGAGCAGTTCTTC.